This is a list of T cell receptor beta chains from one sample in a study of Graves' ophthalmopathy and Graves' hyperthyroidism. TCRdb used MiXCR to reprocess the multiplex PCR reads, holding one entry per CDR3 protein. Of more than 150,000 distinct CDR3 sequences in the sample, roughly 37% were seen once. Sequencing was performed on peripheral blood. The receptors derive from a woman aged 40 to 55 with Graves' ophthalmopathy. Both conserved end residues are part of each CDR3. The D gene is left open where the match is weak. Where a row states a size, it is once, few, many or the class of an expanded clone; other rows omit it.

>.|TRBJ1-1|TRBV12-3/TRBV12-4|once
TGTGCCACCCTCAACCGGGACAAGGAGAGGGCTGAAGCTTTCTTT
CATLNRDKERAEAFF
>TRBD2|TRBJ2-7|TRBV12-3/TRBV12-4|many
TGTGCCAGCAGTTTAACTAGCGGGATCCACGAGCAGTACTTC
CASSLTSGIHEQYF
>.|TRBJ1-6|TRBV20-1|many
TGCAGTGCTAGTGACCATATGTCACCCCTCCACTTT
CSASDHMSPLHF
>.|TRBJ1-2|TRBV19|many
TGTGCCAGTAGTATCTTGCCAGAGTCCTCTAACTATGGCTACACCTTC
CASSILPESSNYGYTF
>TRBD1|TRBJ2-6|TRBV12-3/TRBV12-4|.
TGTGCCAGCAGTTCCACAGGGGCCCAATTCTCTGGGGCCAACGTCCTGACTTTC
CASSSTGAQFSGANVLTF
>TRBD1|TRBJ1-2|TRBV29-1|many
TGCAGCGTTGTTGACAGGGGAGTAGCACCTCTTTATGGCTACACCTTC
CSVVDRGVAPLYGYTF
>.|TRBJ1-1|TRBV6-1|.
TGTGCCAGCACAGGAACAGGGCGTGGGACTGAAGCTTTCTTT
CASTGTGRGTEAFF
>.|TRBJ2-7|TRBV12-3/TRBV12-4|.
TGTGCCAGCAGTTTATGGGGGGGCACCTACGAGCAGTACTTC
CASSLWGGTYEQYF
>.|TRBJ1-2|TRBV6-2/TRBV6-3|.
TGTGCCAGCAGTTACTCGATTCCAGGTTCAGCTGCTAACTATGGCTACACCTTC
CASSYSIPGSAANYGYTF
>.|TRBJ1-2|TRBV6-1|.
TGTGCCAGCAGGTTGACAGGTTACTATGGCTACACCTTC
CASRLTGYYGYTF
>TRBD1|TRBJ2-7|TRBV19|.
TGTGCCAGTAGTACCCCGGACAGGGACGCCGAGCAGTACTTC
CASSTPDRDAEQYF
>.|TRBJ1-1|TRBV7-3|many
TGTGCCAGCAGCCGGTCAGGGGAAAGCACTGAAGCTTTCTTT
CASSRSGESTEAFF
>.|TRBJ1-5|TRBV15|many
TGTGCCACCAGCCTCCGGGCAGGGCCTAATCAGCCCCAGCATTTT
CATSLRAGPNQPQHF
>.|TRBJ1-6|TRBV28|many
TGTGCCAGCAGTGAATTGGGGGATTCACCCCTCCACTTT
CASSELGDSPLHF
>TRBD1|TRBJ1-1|TRBV29-1|many
TGCAGCGTTGAAGAGGCAGGGGGCAAAGCTTTCTTT
CSVEEAGGKAFF